This T cell receptor (beta chain) was captured in a study of molecular identifiers for immune sequencing clone quantification. Findings and limits, study-wide: Barcode sharing among identical TCR molecules could make large clones appear smaller. Under 1% of molecules in naive cells, but over 97% of effector molecules, belonged to clones above 20 RNA copies.

The CD8+CD4-CCR7+CD45RA+ phenotype defined the sorted naive CD8 T cells. The germline V gene has CDR1 SGHVS and CDR2 FNYEAQ. The CDR3 covers 14 residues. V shed 5 bases, J shed 0 bases, and the junction held 3 bases outside the gene matches. For bulk TCR libraries, previously described methods and listed TCR primers were used. TCRdb itself ran the PCR reads through MiXCR, one entry per CDR3 protein. Of about 640,000 distinct CDR3 sequences in the sample, about 20% were seen once. This clonotype has a count of ten or more. As yet, its antigen is unknown. The sequence derives from a human donor in good health. Some libraries in this study had Jurkat cell RNA spiked in. This rearrangement joins TRBV7-6 to TRBJ2-7; 8 bases map to TRBD1. The sample comprised naive CD8+ T cells from blood, with Jurkat cell RNA spiked in. As for subset: FACS-sorted CD8+CD4-CCR7+CD45RA+ naive T cells. The CDR3 DNA follows: TGTGCCAGCAGCACAGGGGGACTCTCCTACGAGCAGTACTTC. Its translation: CASSTGGLSYEQYF.